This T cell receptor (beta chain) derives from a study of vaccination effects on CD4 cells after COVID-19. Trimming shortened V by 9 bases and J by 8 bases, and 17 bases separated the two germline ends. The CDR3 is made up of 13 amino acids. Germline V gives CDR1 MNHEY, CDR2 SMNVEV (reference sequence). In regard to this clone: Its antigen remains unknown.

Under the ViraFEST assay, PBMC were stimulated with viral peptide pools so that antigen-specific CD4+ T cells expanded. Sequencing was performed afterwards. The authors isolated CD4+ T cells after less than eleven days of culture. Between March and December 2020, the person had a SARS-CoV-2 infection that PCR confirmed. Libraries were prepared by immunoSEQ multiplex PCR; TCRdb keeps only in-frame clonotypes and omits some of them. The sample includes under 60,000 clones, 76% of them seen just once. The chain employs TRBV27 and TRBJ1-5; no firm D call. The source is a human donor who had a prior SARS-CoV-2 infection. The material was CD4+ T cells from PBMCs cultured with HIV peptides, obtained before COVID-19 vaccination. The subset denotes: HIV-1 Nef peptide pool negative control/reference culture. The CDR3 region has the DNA TGTGCCAGTGCCTTACGGAGATCGGAGCCCCAGCATTTT. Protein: CASALRRSEPQHF.